Listed here is a single T cell receptor beta chain. The sample belongs to a study of blood T cell repertoires in COVID-19. Study background: The United States, Italy and Spain were the sources of the acute and convalescent COVID-19 samples. Nucleic acid was either cDNA or gDNA, and it came from T cells, B-cell-depleted T cells, or PBMCs.

Authors' processing steps: Reference gene primer amplification gave nucleated cell count estimates. Method: immunoSEQ multiplex PCR; TCRdb's copy keeps in-frame clones and lacks some. The V and J calls and the clone size are those of that table, but D and trimming were determined from the DNA. Among roughly 60,000 clones listed, almost 95% were seen once. CDR1 and CDR2 (germline): MGHRA, YSYEKL. Germline trimming cut 1 base from V and 6 bases from J; bases unmatched to any gene: 6. The CDR3 has 16 residues. The chain links TRBV4-1 to TRBJ1-4; 9 bases align to TRBD1. Sequencing was performed on peripheral blood. This TCR was recovered from a man aged 50 or older with active COVID-19. The CDR3 loop is CASSQVIGQGYEKLFF. The CDR3 nucleotides are TGCGCCAGCAGCCAAGTAATTGGACAGGGGTATGAAAAACTGTTTTTT.